Shown below are 28 T cell receptor beta chains from a single sample sequenced in a study of patients and donors after allogeneic stem cell transplantation. MiXCR, applied by TCRdb to the RT-PCR reads, yields one record per CDR3 protein. The data contain over 400,000 distinct CDR3 sequences, 16% of them singletons. The specimen sequenced was blood, either unsorted or a sorted T cell fraction (not recorded which). The receptor source for this set is a human donor who was either an allogeneic HSCT recipient or a stem cell or donor lymphocyte infusion donor (not recorded which). It is not recorded whose cells these are; they may come from a transplant donor.

A few counts support this clonotype. This chain links TRBV6-1 with TRBJ2-3; D unclear. This CDR3 has 11 residues. Trimming cost V 1 base and J 10 bases, with 6 bases left between them. CDR1 and CDR2 from the germline V gene are MNHNS and SASEGT. The chain's CDR3 is CASSEGEAQYF. The CDR3 coding sequence is TGTGCCAGCAGTGAAGGGGAAGCGCAGTATTTT.

V usage is TRBV5-4 and J usage is TRBJ2-7, with TRBD2 matching 10 bases. With V trimmed by 4 bases and J by 2 bases, 6 bases remained unmatched. The CDR3 is 15 residues long. Germline CDR1 reads SGHNT; CDR2 reads YYREEE (reference sequence). The CDR3 loop is CASSKTSGSTYEQYF. The CDR3 DNA reads as TGTGCCAGCAGCAAGACTAGCGGGTCCACCTACGAGCAGTACTTC.

This clonotype has only a few counts. Here the CDR3 DNA reads TGTGCCAGCACCCCCAGGCAGGGCGATCAGCCCCAGCATTTT. Translation gives CASTPRQGDQPQHF. The rearrangement joins TRBV12-3 or TRBV12-4 to TRBJ1-5; maybe TRBD1 (5 bases). The CDR3 has 14 residues. Trimming took off 7 bases at V and 5 bases at J, with 15 bases between the two ends.

This clonotype was detected only a few times. The chain combines TRBV7-9 with TRBJ2-2, with D possibly TRBD2 on 5 matching bases. The CDR3 extends over 17 amino acids. The germline gives CDR1 SEHNR, CDR2 FQNEAQ (reference sequence). Trimming stripped 5 bases from V and 3 bases from J, with 19 bases between. CDR3 in amino acids: CASSPFPGLPHTGELFF. As DNA, the CDR3 is TGTGCCAGCAGCCCCTTCCCCGGACTCCCGCACACCGGGGAGCTGTTTTTT.

This clonotype was picked up a small number of times. The chain combines TRBV7-3 with TRBJ2-1; D is perhaps TRBD2 (6 bases). Germline assignment: CDR1 SGHTA and CDR2 FQGTGA. Between the trimmed V and J ends, which lost 8 bases and 5 bases, there was a span of 16 bases. CDR3 length equals 14 residues. The CDR3 loop is CASARSGMDNEQFF. In DNA form, the CDR3 reads TGTGCCAGCGCCCGTAGCGGAATGGACAATGAGCAGTTCTTC.

The chain employs TRBV20-1 and TRBJ2-5; D not certain. The V gene's germline CDR1 is DFQATT and CDR2 SNEGSKA (reference sequence). Trimming took 2 bases from V and 5 from J, leaving 9 bases between them. This CDR3 contains 12 residues. In DNA, the CDR3 is TGCAGTGCTAGACACTTTAAGGAGACCCAGTACTTC. It specifies CSARHFKETQYF.

At least ten counts were recorded for this clonotype. V is TRBV7-2 and J is TRBJ2-2; D call uncertain. CDR3 size: 13 residues. Germline V lookup: CDR1 SGHTA, CDR2 FQGNSA. The ends were cut back, 5 bases at V and 6 bases at J, with 10 bases in the middle. This CDR3 reads CASSLQIAGELFF. The CDR3 DNA is TGTGCCAGCAGCCTCCAAATTGCCGGGGAGCTGTTTTTT.

This clonotype occurred many times. V gene TRBV20-1 combines with J gene TRBJ2-3, with 7 bases lining up with TRBD2. Germline assignment: CDR1 DFQATT and CDR2 SNEGSKA (reference sequence). The CDR3 runs to 15 residues. J was trimmed by 2 bases and V by 6 bases; bases with no gene match: 11. DNA for the CDR3: TGCAGTGCAACTTTACTAGCGCACGCCACAGATACGCAGTATTTT. It codes for CSATLLAHATDTQYF.

Comments on this clonotype: Since a much larger clone is just one base distant, this may be a read error. J is TRBJ2-7 and V is TRBV12-3 or TRBV12-4, with 10 positions matching TRBD1. The CDR3 runs to 15 residues. The CDR3 DNA reads as TGTTCCAGCACCCTGGGTCGACAGGGGGCTGGTGAGCAGTACTTC. Its protein product is CSSTLGRQGAGEQYF.

This clonotype has a count of ten or more. The chain joins TRBV20-1 to TRBJ1-4; D not resolved. Per germline, CDR1 DFQATT and CDR2 SNEGSKA (reference sequence). This CDR3 contains 14 residues. V lost 5 bases, J lost 3 bases, and 13 bases lay in between. CDR3 sequence reads: CSAAIVRSNEKLFF. The CDR3 DNA sequence: TGCAGTGCTGCCATTGTTCGGTCTAATGAAAAACTGTTTTTT.

The chain is built from TRBV7-6 and TRBJ2-1, with 9 bases fitting TRBD1. This CDR3 spans 16 amino acids. Germline V gene sequence: CDR1 SGHVS, CDR2 FNYEAQ. Trimming took 4 bases from V and 4 from J; bases not matched to a gene: 8. The CDR3 here is CASSSPGTGRYNEQFF. CDR3 in DNA: TGTGCCAGCAGCTCTCCCGGGACAGGGCGGTACAATGAGCAGTTCTTC.

The genes are TRBV28 and TRBJ2-7; D is uncertain. This CDR3 has 15 residues. With 2 bases removed from V and 4 bases from J, the gap between germline ends came to 15 bases. Germline loops: CDR1 MDHEN, CDR2 SYDVKM. CDR3: CASSLGPIAIYEQYF. CDR3 nucleotide sequence: TGTGCCAGCAGTTTAGGGCCGATCGCAATTTACGAGCAGTACTTC.

The rearrangement joins TRBV25-1 to TRBJ1-2, with 7 bases lining up with TRBD1. With V trimmed by 5 bases and J by 7 bases, 10 bases remained unmatched. The CDR3 covers 14 residues. CDR1 and CDR2 (germline): MGHDK, SYGVNS. The CDR3 nucleotides read TGTGCCAGCAGTCGCCTGACAGGGTTCGGTGGCTACACCTTC. This sequence encodes CASSRLTGFGGYTF.

The gene calls are TRBV12-3 or TRBV12-4 and TRBJ2-2; D might be TRBD1 or TRBD2, each matching 5 bases. The germline V and J ends were trimmed by 7 bases and 0 bases, with 12 bases remaining between them. The CDR3 is made up of 15 amino acids. The CDR3: CASTPGAANTGELFF. DNA of the CDR3: TGTGCCAGCACCCCCGGGGCAGCGAACACCGGGGAGCTGTTTTTT.

This clonotype appeared a few times. The genes are TRBV20-1 and TRBJ2-7; no reliable D call. V lost 1 base, J lost 6 bases, and 13 bases lay in between. This CDR3 is 13 amino acids long. Germline CDR1 and CDR2: DFQATT and SNEGSKA (reference sequence). CDR3 bases: TGCAGTGCTAGAGCCCCGAAGCCCCGCGAGCAGTACTTC. Its protein is CSARAPKPREQYF.

This clonotype was recorded at least ten times. CDR3: CSASTGSYNEQFF. The CDR3, as DNA: TGCAGTGCTAGCACGGGCTCCTACAATGAGCAGTTCTTC. The J gene is TRBJ2-1, the V gene TRBV20-1, with D hard to call. CDR1 is DFQATT, CDR2 SNEGSKA, per germline (reference sequence). CDR3 length equals 13 residues. The V end lost 3 bases, the J end lost 0 bases, and 6 bases lay between the germline ends.

This clonotype was seen only a few times. The chain employs TRBV6-1 and TRBJ1-6, with 10 bases aligning to TRBD1. The length of the CDR3 is 15 residues. Germline-derived CDR1 and CDR2 are MNHNS and SASEGT. V shed 6 bases, J shed 7 bases, and the junction held 6 bases outside the gene matches. CDR3 loop: CASRGPGQGNSPLHF. In DNA form, the CDR3 reads TGTGCCAGCAGGGGGCCGGGACAGGGGAATTCACCCCTCCACTTT.

This clonotype has a handful of counts. This sequence joins TRBV30 and TRBJ2-7, with TRBD2 matching over 7 bases. The V gene's germline CDR1 is GTSNPN and CDR2 SVGIG (reference sequence). Unmatched junction bases numbered 7, after V lost 0 bases and J lost 2 bases. This CDR3 is built from 15 residues. CDR3 protein: CAWSVGAGRAYEQYF. The CDR3 DNA follows: TGTGCCTGGAGTGTAGGGGCAGGGAGGGCCTACGAGCAGTACTTC.

V and J are TRBV10-3 and TRBJ2-3; a weak D match, TRBD1 (5 bases). The V gene's germline CDR1 is ENHRY and CDR2 SYGVKD. The V and J ends lost 4 bases and 7 bases respectively, with 12 bases between them. The CDR3 is made up of 13 amino acids. The CDR3 DNA follows: TGTGCCATCAGTGCCCAGGGCGGTAATACGCAGTATTTT. Encoded protein: CAISAQGGNTQYF.

This clonotype has a handful of counts. The chain is built from TRBV24-1 and TRBJ2-5; D might be TRBD1 (5 bases). CDR1 and CDR2 (germline): KGHDR, SFDVKD. Trimming took off 7 bases at V and 1 base at J, with 15 bases between the two ends. The CDR3 runs to 15 residues. The CDR3 here is CATSLGRGFQETQYF. The CDR3, as DNA: TGTGCCACCAGCCTAGGTAGGGGATTCCAAGAGACCCAGTACTTC.

There are many counts of this clonotype. J is TRBJ2-2 and V is TRBV12-3 or TRBV12-4; D is unclear. The CDR3 covers 13 residues. V shed 4 bases and J shed 6 bases, with 9 bases lying between them. The DNA of the CDR3 is TGTGCCAGCAGTTCGGTTCGGGCCGGGGAGCTGTTTTTT. It yields the protein CASSSVRAGELFF.

The rearrangement links TRBV11-2 to TRBJ2-1; perhaps D is TRBD1 or TRBD2 (6 bases each). This CDR3 is 16 amino acids long. Germline V gene sequence: CDR1 SGHAT, CDR2 FQNNGV. Trimming took 5 bases from V and 6 from J, leaving 20 bases between them. CDR3 amino acids: CASSGRRGNAINEQFF. The CDR3, as DNA: TGTGCCAGCAGCGGGAGGAGGGGGAACGCGATCAATGAGCAGTTCTTC.

This rearrangement joins TRBV3-1 to TRBJ2-5, with TRBD2 matching 9 bases. Germline trimming cut 3 bases from V and 4 bases from J; bases unmatched to any gene: 12. Germline CDR1 LGHDT, CDR2 YNNKEL (reference sequence). This CDR3 region has 17 residues. CDR3 nucleotides: TGTGCCAGCAGCCAGAGGCGACCGCGGGGGGGCCCAGAGACCCAGTACTTC. Amino acids: CASSQRRPRGGPETQYF.

This clonotype was found a few times. This rearrangement joins TRBV10-3 to TRBJ1-2, with 9 bases matching TRBD1. CDR1 and CDR2 from the germline V gene are ENHRY and SYGVKD. J was trimmed by 6 bases and V by 3 bases; bases with no gene match: 5. The CDR3 runs to 14 residues. CDR3 region: CAISDPTGGNGYTF. The CDR3 nucleotides read TGTGCCATCAGTGACCCGACAGGGGGGAATGGCTACACCTTC.

The V and J genes are TRBV12-3 or TRBV12-4 and TRBJ1-5, with D uncertain. CDR3 length equals 14 residues. V shed 6 bases and J shed 9 bases, with 18 bases lying between them. The CDR3 loop reads CASSPEADAGPQHF. For the CDR3, the DNA is TGTGCCAGCAGCCCAGAGGCGGACGCGGGGCCCCAGCATTTT.

The chain links TRBV5-1 to TRBJ2-7; no definite D call. In germline, CDR1 is SGHRS, CDR2 YFSETQ. The CDR3 covers 14 residues. V lost 2 bases and J lost 0, with 9 bases in between. CDR3 protein: CASSFGIPSYEQYF. The CDR3 DNA reads as TGCGCCAGCAGCTTCGGCATCCCCTCCTACGAGCAGTACTTC.

This chain joins TRBV5-1 and TRBJ2-2; the D is unclear. This CDR3 has 13 amino acids. V was cut by 4 bases and J by 8 bases, with 12 bases left in between. CDR1 SGHRS and CDR2 YFSETQ come from the germline V gene. CDR3 coding DNA: TGCGCCAGCAGCCCCCTAGGAGTTGGGGAGCTGTTTTTT. Protein product: CASSPLGVGELFF.

This chain links TRBV20-1 with TRBJ2-3; D is uncertain. The CDR3 sequence is 14 residues long. Trimming removed 3 bases from V and 0 bases from J, with 10 bases in between. Germline V gene data show CDR1 as DFQATT and CDR2 as SNEGSKA (reference sequence). Here the CDR3 reads CSASPAYSTDTQYF. As DNA, the CDR3 is TGCAGTGCTAGCCCTGCATATAGCACAGATACGCAGTATTTT.